This T cell receptor (beta chain) derives from a study of cytomegalovirus exposure and HLA in healthy donors. Primers: 60 Vbeta forward and 13 Jbeta reverse. Profiled with immunoSEQ multiplex PCR; TCRdb holds only in-frame clones, not every one. The sample lists around 120,000 clones, 70% to 80% seen once, with approximately 5% in the top ten. Germline values: CDR1 MNHNY, CDR2 SVGAGI (reference sequence). The V gene end was trimmed by 5 bases and the J gene end by 4 bases; junction bases not matched to a gene: 7. The CDR3 covers 15 residues. The genes are TRBV6-6 and TRBJ1-5; TRBD1 aligns across 8 bases. The clonotype originates from a man aged 45 to 65 in good health and CMV-seropositive. Sequencing was carried out using PBMCs. CDR3 in DNA: TGTGCCAGCAGTCTCGACAGGGGCGGGAATCAGCCCCAGCATTTT. Protein: CASSLDRGGNQPQHF.